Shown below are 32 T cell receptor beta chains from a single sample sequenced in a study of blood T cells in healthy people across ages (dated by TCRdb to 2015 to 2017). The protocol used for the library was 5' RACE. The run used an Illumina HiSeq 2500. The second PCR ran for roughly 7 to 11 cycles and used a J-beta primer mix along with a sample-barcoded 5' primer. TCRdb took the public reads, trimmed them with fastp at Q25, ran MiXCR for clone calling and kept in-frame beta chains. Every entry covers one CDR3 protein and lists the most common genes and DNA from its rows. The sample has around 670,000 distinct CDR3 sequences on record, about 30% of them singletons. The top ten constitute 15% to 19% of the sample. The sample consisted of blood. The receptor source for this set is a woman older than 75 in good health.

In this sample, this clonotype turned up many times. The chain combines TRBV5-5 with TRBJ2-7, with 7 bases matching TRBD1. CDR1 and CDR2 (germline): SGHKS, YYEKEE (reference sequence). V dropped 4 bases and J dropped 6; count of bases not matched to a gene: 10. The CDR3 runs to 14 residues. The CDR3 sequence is CASSVGTVWGEQYF. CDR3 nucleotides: TGTGCCAGCAGCGTAGGGACAGTTTGGGGCGAGCAGTACTTC.

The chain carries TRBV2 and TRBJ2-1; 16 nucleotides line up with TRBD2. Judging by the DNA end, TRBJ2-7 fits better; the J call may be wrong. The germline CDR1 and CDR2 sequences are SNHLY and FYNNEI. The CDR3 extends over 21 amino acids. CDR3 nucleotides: TGTGCCAGCCAACAGGGACATCCGGGACTAGCGGGGGGGAGCTCCTACAATGAGCAGTACTTC. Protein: CASQQGHPGLAGGSSYNEQYF.

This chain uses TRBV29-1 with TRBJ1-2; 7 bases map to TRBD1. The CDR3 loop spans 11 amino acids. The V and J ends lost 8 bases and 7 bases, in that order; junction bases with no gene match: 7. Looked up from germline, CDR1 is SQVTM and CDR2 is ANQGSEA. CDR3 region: CSSTTGSGYTF. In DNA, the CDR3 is TGCAGCTCGACGACAGGGTCTGGCTACACCTTC.

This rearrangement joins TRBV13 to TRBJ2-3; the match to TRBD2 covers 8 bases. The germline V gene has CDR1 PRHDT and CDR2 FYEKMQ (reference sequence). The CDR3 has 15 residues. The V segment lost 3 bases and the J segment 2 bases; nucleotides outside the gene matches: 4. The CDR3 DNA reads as TGTGCCAGCAGCTTCGGGCGGGGGGTCACAGATACGCAGTATTTT. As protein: CASSFGRGVTDTQYF.

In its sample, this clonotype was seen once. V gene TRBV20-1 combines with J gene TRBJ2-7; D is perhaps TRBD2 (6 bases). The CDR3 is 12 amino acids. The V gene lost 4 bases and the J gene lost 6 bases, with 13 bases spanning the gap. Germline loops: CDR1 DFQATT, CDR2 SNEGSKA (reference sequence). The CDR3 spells CSATLAEAEQYF. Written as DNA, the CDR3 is TGCAGTGCTACTTTAGCGGAGGCCGAGCAGTACTTC.

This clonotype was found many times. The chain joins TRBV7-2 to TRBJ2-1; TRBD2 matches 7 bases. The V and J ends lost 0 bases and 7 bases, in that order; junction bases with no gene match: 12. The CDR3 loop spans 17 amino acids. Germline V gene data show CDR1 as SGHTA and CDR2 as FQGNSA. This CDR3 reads CASSLARGNRGTNEQFF. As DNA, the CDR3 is TGTGCCAGCAGCTTAGCGCGGGGGAATAGGGGTACTAATGAGCAGTTCTTC.

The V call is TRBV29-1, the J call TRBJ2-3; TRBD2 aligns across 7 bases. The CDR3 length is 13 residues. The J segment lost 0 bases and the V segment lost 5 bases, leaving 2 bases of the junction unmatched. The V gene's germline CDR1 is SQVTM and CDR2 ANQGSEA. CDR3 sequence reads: CSVWGGSTDTQYF. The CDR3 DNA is TGCAGCGTTTGGGGGGGTAGCACAGATACGCAGTATTTT.

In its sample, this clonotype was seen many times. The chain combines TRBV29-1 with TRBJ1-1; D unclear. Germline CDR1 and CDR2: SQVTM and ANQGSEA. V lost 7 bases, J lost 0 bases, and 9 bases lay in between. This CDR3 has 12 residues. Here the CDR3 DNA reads TGCAGCGCCCAGGCGATGAACACTGAAGCTTTCTTT. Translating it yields CSAQAMNTEAFF.

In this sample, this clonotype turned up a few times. The CDR3 nucleotides read TGTGCCAGCCTCGCGGCCCCCAGGGCCAACGTCCTGACTTTC. This sequence encodes CASLAAPRANVLTF. The gene calls are TRBV18 and TRBJ2-6; unclear D gene. Germline CDR1 and CDR2: KGHSH and LQKENI. The CDR3 extends over 14 amino acids. V lost 8 bases to trimming and J lost 5 bases, with 13 bases between them.

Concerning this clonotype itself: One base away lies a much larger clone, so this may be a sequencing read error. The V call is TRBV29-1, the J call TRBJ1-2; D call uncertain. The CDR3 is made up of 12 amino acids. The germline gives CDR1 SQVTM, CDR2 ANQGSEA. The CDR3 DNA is TGCAGCGTTGAAACCCGCGGCTATGACTACACCTTC. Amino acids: CSVETRGYDYTF. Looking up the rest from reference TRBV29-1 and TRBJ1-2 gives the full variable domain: SAVISQKPSRDICQRGTSLTIQCQVDSQVTMMFWYRQQPGQSLTLIATANQGSEATYESGFVIDKFPISRPNLTFSTLTVSNMSPEDSSIYLCSVETRGYDYTFGSGTRLTVV.

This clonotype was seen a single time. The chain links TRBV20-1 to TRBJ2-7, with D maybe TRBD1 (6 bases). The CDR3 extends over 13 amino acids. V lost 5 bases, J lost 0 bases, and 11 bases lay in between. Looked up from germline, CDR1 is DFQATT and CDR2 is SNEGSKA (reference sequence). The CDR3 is CSAGQLSSYEQYF. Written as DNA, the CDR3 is TGCAGTGCTGGACAGTTATCCTCCTACGAGCAGTACTTC.

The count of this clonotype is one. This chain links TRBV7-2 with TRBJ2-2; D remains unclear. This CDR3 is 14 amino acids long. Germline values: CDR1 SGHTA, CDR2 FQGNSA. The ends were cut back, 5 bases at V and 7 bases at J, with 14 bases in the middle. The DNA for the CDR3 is TGTGCCAGCAGCCTCGTTAGCAAGCACGGGGAGCTGTTTTTT. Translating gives CASSLVSKHGELFF.

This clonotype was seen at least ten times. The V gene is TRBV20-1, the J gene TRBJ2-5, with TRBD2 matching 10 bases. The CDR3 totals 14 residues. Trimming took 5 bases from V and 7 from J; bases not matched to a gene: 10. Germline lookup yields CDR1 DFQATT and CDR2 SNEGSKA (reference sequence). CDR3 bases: TGCAGTGCTCTTACTAGCGGGGACCCGCCGACCCAGTACTTC. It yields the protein CSALTSGDPPTQYF.

Written as DNA, the CDR3 is TGTGCCAGCAGCCCTTGGGAGGGGGGAGACAATGAGCAGTTCTTC. Its protein product is CASSPWEGGDNEQFF. The J gene is TRBJ2-1, the V gene TRBV3-1; tentatively, D is TRBD2 (7 bases). The CDR3 spans 15 residues. The germline V gene has CDR1 LGHDT and CDR2 YNNKEL (reference sequence). The V end lost 4 bases, the J end lost 5 bases, and 15 bases lay between the germline ends.

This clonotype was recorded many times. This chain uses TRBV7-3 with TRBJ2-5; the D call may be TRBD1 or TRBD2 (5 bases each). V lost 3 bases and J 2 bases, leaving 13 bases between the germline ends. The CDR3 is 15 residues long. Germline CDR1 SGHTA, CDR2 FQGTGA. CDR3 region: CASSFGPGPQETQYF. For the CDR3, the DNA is TGTGCCAGCAGCTTCGGACCGGGGCCGCAAGAGACCCAGTACTTC.

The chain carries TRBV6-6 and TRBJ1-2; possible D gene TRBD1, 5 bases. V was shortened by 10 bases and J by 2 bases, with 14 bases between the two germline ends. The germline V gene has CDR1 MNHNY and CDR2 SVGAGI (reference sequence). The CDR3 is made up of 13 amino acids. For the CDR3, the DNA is TGTGCCACCTCGAGCGGGGCAAACTATGGCTACACCTTC. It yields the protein CATSSGANYGYTF.

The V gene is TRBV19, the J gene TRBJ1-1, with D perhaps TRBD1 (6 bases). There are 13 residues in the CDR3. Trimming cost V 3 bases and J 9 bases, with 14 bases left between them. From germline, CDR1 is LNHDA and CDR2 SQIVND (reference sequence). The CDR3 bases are TGTGCCAGTAGTATGACGGACAGAGGAAAAGCTTTCTTT. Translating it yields CASSMTDRGKAFF.

This chain's CDR3 is CASNERNQPQHF. In nucleotides, the CDR3 is TGTGCCAGCAACGAGAGAAATCAGCCCCAGCATTTT. The chain is built from TRBV28 and TRBJ1-5; D unclear. This CDR3 spans 12 amino acids. The V gene's germline CDR1 is MDHEN and CDR2 SYDVKM. Trimming cost V 7 bases and J 4 bases, with 8 bases left between them.

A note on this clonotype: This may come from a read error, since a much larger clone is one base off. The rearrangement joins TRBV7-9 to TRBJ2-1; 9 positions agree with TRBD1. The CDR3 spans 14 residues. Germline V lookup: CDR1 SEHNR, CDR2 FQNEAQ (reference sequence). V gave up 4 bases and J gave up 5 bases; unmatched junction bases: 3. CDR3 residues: CASSWTGANNEQFF. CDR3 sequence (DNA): TGTGCCAGCAGCTGGACAGGGGCCAACAATGAGCAGTTCTTC.

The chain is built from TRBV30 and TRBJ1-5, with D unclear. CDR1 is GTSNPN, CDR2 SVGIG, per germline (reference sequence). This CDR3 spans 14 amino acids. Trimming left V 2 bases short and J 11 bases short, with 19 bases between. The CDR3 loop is CAWSIRGTGMTQHF. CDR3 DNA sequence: TGTGCCTGGAGTATACGGGGTACTGGGATGACCCAGCATTTT.

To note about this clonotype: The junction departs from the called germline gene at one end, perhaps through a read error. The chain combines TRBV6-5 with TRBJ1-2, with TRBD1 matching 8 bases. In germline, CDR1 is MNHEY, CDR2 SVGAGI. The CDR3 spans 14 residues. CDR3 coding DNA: TGTGCCAGTAGTTTCGGACAGGGCTGTGGAGGCTACACCTTC. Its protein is CASSFGQGCGGYTF.

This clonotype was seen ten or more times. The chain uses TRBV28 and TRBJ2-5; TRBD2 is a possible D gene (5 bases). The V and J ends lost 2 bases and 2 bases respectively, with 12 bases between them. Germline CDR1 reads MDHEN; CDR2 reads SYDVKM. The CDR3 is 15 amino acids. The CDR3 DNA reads TGTGCCAGCAGTTTAGGGCCCCCGGGGCAAGAGACCCAGTACTTC. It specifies CASSLGPPGQETQYF.

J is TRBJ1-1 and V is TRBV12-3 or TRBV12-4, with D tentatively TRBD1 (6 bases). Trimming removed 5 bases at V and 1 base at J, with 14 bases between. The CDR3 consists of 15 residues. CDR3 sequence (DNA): TGTGCCAGCAGTAGAACAGGGATGAGGAACACTGAAGCTTTCTTT. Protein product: CASSRTGMRNTEAFF.

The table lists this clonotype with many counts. The CDR3 loop reads CATSSDGEKLFF. CDR3 nucleotide sequence: TGTGCCACTAGTTCAGACGGCGAAAAACTGTTTTTT. V and J are TRBV6-6 and TRBJ1-4; D call uncertain. CDR3 length: 12 residues. Trimming shortened V by 10 bases and J by 8 bases, and 14 bases separated the two germline ends. Per germline, CDR1 MNHNY and CDR2 SVGAGI (reference sequence).

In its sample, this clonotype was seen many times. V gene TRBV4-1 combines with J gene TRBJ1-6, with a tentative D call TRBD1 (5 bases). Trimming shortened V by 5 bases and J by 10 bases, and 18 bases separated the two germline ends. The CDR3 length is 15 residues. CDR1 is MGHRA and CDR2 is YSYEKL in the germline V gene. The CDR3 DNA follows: TGCGCCAGCAGCAATCGGGACGGACTTGAATCACCCCTCCACTTT. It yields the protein CASSNRDGLESPLHF.

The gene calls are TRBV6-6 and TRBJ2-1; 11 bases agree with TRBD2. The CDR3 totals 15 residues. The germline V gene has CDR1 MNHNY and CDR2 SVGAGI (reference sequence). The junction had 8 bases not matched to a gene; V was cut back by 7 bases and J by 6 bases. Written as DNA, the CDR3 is TGTGCCAGCACCTCCGGCACTAGCGGGGGCAATGAGCAGTTCTTC. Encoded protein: CASTSGTSGGNEQFF.

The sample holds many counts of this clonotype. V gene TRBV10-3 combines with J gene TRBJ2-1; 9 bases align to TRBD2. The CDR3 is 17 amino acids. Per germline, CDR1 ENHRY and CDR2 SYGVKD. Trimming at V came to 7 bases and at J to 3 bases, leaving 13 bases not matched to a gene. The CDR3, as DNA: TGTGCCATCATGGGGGCAAGCGGGGGGACCAACTACAATGAGCAGTTCTTC. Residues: CAIMGASGGTNYNEQFF.

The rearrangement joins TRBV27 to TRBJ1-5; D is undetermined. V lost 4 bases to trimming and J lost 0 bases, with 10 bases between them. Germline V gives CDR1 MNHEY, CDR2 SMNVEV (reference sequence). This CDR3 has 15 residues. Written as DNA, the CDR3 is TGTGCCAGCAGTTCCCTGTCCGTTAGCAATCAGCCCCAGCATTTT. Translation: CASSSLSVSNQPQHF.

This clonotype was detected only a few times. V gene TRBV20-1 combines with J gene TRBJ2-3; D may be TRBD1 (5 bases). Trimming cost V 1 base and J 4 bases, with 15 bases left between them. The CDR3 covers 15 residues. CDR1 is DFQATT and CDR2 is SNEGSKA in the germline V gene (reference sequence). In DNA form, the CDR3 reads TGCAGTGCTAGAGGCACACAGGATTGGGCAGATACGCAGTATTTT. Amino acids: CSARGTQDWADTQYF.

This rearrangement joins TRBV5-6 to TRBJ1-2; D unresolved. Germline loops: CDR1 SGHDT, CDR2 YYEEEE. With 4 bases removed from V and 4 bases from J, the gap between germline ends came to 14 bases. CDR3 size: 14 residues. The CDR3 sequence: CASSQSGAVYGYTF. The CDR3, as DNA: TGTGCCAGCAGCCAATCGGGAGCCGTCTATGGCTACACCTTC.

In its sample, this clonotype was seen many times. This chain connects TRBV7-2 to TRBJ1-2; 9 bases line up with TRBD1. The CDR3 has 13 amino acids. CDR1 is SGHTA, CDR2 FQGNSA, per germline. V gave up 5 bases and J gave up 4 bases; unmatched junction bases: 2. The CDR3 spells CASSRGQGYGYTF. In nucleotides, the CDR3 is TGTGCCAGCAGCCGGGGACAGGGCTATGGCTACACCTTC.

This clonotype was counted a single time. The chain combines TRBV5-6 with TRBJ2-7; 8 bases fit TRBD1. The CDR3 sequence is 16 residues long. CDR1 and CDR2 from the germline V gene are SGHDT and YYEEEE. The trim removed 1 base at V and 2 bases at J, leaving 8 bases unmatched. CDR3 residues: CASSLWSETGAYEQYF. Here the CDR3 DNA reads TGTGCCAGCAGCTTGTGGTCCGAGACAGGGGCCTACGAGCAGTACTTC. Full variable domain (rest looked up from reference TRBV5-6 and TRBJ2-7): DAGVTQSPTHLIKTRGQQVTLRCSPKSGHDTVSWYQQALGQGPQFIFQYYEEEERQRGNFPDRFSGHQFPNYSSELNVNALLLGDSALYLCASSLWSETGAYEQYFGPGTRLTVT.